There are a few counts of the clone carrying this T cell receptor beta chain. Using immunoSEQ multiplex PCR, the repertoire was profiled, and TCRdb retains in-frame clones only, with some absent. The repertoire includes 300,000 or so clones, around nine tenths of them detected once, and 2.9% sits in the top ten. The data stem from a study of blood T cell repertoires in COVID-19. This CDR3 is 13 amino acids long. The germline V and J ends were trimmed by 0 bases and 10 bases, with 12 bases remaining between them. CDR1 and CDR2 (germline): MNHEY, SVGEGT. The V gene is TRBV6-2 or TRBV6-3, the J gene TRBJ1-1, with D possibly being TRBD1 (6 bases). Sequences were obtained from PBMCs or T cells enriched from blood (not recorded which). This receptor was taken from a woman between 45 and 60 years old who had been exposed to COVID-19. CDR3 coding DNA: TGTGCCAGCAGTTACTCAGGGGGAGTCCGAGCTTTCTTT. As protein: CASSYSGGVRAFF.